This TCR beta chain comes out of a study of T cells in Graves' hyperthyroidism and ophthalmopathy. The study, taken as a whole, reports: Blood also showed most of the thyroid clonotypes that were expanded above 0.001.

The authors deemed Graves' hyperthyroidism stable absent ophthalmopathy progression within 18 months. Uncontrolled infection, other autoimmune disease, pregnancy or lactation barred patients from enrollment. On the basis of clinical symptoms, serum thyroxine and TRAb, thyroid ultrasound and orbital computed tomography, diagnoses were made. The CDR3 regions of TCR beta were amplified from RNA transcripts. First-round RT-PCR with HTBI primers amplified the TCR CDR3 region. TCRdb re-called the multiplex PCR reads with MiXCR, one entry per CDR3 protein. The sample contains some 510,000 distinct CDR3 sequences, more than 20% of which appear only once. About this clonotype itself: Its specificity is unknown.

Sequenced sample: blood. The TCR sequence derives from a man between 18 and 35 years old with Graves' hyperthyroidism.

The CDR3 DNA reads as TGTGCCAGCAGTGGGGTTAGGCGAGCGGCGGGTAGGAACATTCAGTACTTC. Its translation is CASSGVRRAAGRNIQYF. The chain is built from TRBV2 and TRBJ2-4, with D perhaps matching TRBD2 (5 bases). Germline V gene data show CDR1 as SNHLY and CDR2 as FYNNEI. Trimming removed 4 bases at V and 7 bases at J, with 23 bases between. The CDR3 length is 17 residues.